The 15 T cell receptor beta chains presented below share a single source sample, sequenced in a study of blood T cell repertoires in COVID-19 (TCRdb year 2020). Libraries were built with the immunoSEQ multiplex PCR assay. The table was pulled from immuneACCESS by TCRdb, which kept in-frame rearrangements only. Such tables lose some clones; where checked, under half of the loss comes from unresolved V genes, and the rest has no known cause. The sample yields 130,000 or so clones; around nine tenths were counted once. Of the sample, roughly 2.2% falls within the top ten clones. The source material was peripheral blood. Source of these receptors: a woman between 50 and 59 years old with acute or convalescent COVID-19.

J is TRBJ2-2 and V is TRBV30; D unresolved. The germline gives CDR1 GTSNPN, CDR2 SVGIG (reference sequence). The length of the CDR3 is 11 residues. Trimming took off 7 bases at V and 1 base at J, with 4 bases between the two ends. The CDR3 here is CAFRNTGELFF. The CDR3 DNA reads TGTGCCTTTAGGAACACCGGGGAGCTGTTTTTT.

This chain joins TRBV2 and TRBJ2-3, with 7 bases matching TRBD2. The germline V gene encodes CDR1 SNHLY and CDR2 FYNNEI. V dropped 5 bases and J dropped 4; count of bases not matched to a gene: 6. This CDR3 spans 14 amino acids. CDR3 in amino acids: CASSPGTKADTQYF. The CDR3 DNA reads as TGTGCCAGCAGTCCCGGGACTAAGGCAGATACGCAGTATTTT.

This clone appeared a single time. The genes are TRBV11-2 and TRBJ2-7; TRBD1 agrees at 8 bases. J gave up 3 bases and V 3 bases, and 10 bases lay outside the gene matches. In germline, CDR1 is SGHAT, CDR2 FQNNGV. There are 16 residues in the CDR3. DNA for the CDR3: TGTGCCAGCAGCTTCTCGGGGACAGGTAGTTTCTACGAGCAGTACTTC. The encoded protein is CASSFSGTGSFYEQYF.

The CDR3 region is CASTPSGRERNTIYF. CDR3 DNA sequence: TGTGCCTCTACACCCTCCGGCCGGGAGAGAAACACCATATATTTT. V and J are TRBV30 and TRBJ1-3; no reliable D call. This CDR3 spans 15 amino acids. V gave up 7 bases and J gave up 5 bases, with 21 bases separating them. Germline V CDR1 and CDR2: GTSNPN, SVGIG (reference sequence).

CDR3 bases: TGTGCCAGCAGCATGGGGGCCTATGGCTACACCTTC. Translation: CASSMGAYGYTF. V is TRBV12-3 or TRBV12-4 and J is TRBJ1-2; maybe TRBD1 (6 bases). The CDR3 has 12 residues. Trimming stripped 6 bases from V and 4 bases from J, with 9 bases between.

This clone was counted only a few times. The chain couples TRBV10-2 to TRBJ2-7, with D possibly matching TRBD2 (6 bases). Germline CDR1 is WSHSY and CDR2 is SAAADI. V lost 6 bases and J lost 3, with 15 bases in between. The CDR3 sequence is 14 residues long. CDR3 in DNA: TGCGCCAGCAGCCCGACTAGGACTAACTACGAGCAGTACTTC. This codes for CASSPTRTNYEQYF.

The J gene is TRBJ2-3, the V gene TRBV4-3; 7 nucleotides align to TRBD2. V shed 4 bases and J 7 bases; nucleotides not matched to a gene: 11. The CDR3 is 15 amino acids. CDR1 is LGHNA, CDR2 YSLEER, per germline. The CDR3 DNA follows: TGCGCCAGCAGCCTAACGCCAGCGGGATCAAATACGCAGTATTTT. It yields the protein CASSLTPAGSNTQYF.

The rearrangement uses TRBV6-5 and TRBJ2-7, with 12 bases identical to TRBD2. Germline-derived CDR1 and CDR2 are MNHEY and SVGAGI. V dropped 0 bases and J dropped 4; count of bases not matched to a gene: 4. CDR3 size: 16 residues. The CDR3 DNA follows: TGTGCCAGCAGTTACTCCCGACTAGCGGGAGAGTACGAGCAGTACTTC. Encoded protein: CASSYSRLAGEYEQYF.

This chain joins TRBV7-9 and TRBJ1-6, with D hard to call. The length of the CDR3 is 12 residues. Between the trimmed V and J ends, which lost 3 bases and 11 bases, there was a span of 8 bases. Germline V gene sequence: CDR1 SEHNR, CDR2 FQNEAQ (reference sequence). CDR3 in amino acids: CASSLNDTPLHF. In DNA, the CDR3 is TGTGCCAGCAGCTTGAATGACACACCCCTCCACTTT. The entire variable domain, with the rest obtained from reference TRBV7-9 and TRBJ1-6, is as follows: DTGVSQNPRHKITKRGQNVTFRCDPISEHNRLYWYRQTLGQGPEFLTYFQNEAQLEKSRLLSDRFSAERPKGSFSTLEIQRTEQGDSAMYLCASSLNDTPLHFGNGTRLTVT.

With regard to this clone: The same CDR3 also results from other DNA sequences found in this sample. J is TRBJ1-3 and V is TRBV5-1, with a tentative D call TRBD1 (5 bases). Germline CDR1 and CDR2: SGHRS and YFSETQ. CDR3 size: 14 residues. Deletions cut 0 bases from V and 1 base from J, with 5 bases between. CDR3 sequence reads: CASSLAGSGNTIYF. CDR3 bases: TGCGCCAGCAGCTTGGCAGGGTCTGGAAACACCATATATTTT.

The V gene is TRBV29-1, the J gene TRBJ2-7; 9 nucleotides align to TRBD1. V was clipped by 4 bases and J by 3 bases; unmatched bases: 13. This CDR3 comprises 16 residues. Germline V lookup: CDR1 SQVTM, CDR2 ANQGSEA. The CDR3 DNA is TGCAGCGTTGTCCTACCGGGACAGGGTACCTTCTACGAGCAGTACTTC. Translated: CSVVLPGQGTFYEQYF.

This rearrangement joins TRBV7-2 to TRBJ1-1; 8 bases agree with TRBD1. Germline CDR1 is SGHTA and CDR2 is FQGNSA. With V trimmed by 5 bases and J by 11 bases, 16 bases remained unmatched. The CDR3 contains 15 residues. Written as DNA, the CDR3 is TGTGCCAGCAGCGCAACGACAGGGGAAGGTTGGCGTGCTTTCTTT. Its protein is CASSATTGEGWRAFF.

This clone was seen repeatedly, ten times or more. V gene TRBV11-2 combines with J gene TRBJ1-2, with a tentative D call TRBD1 (6 bases). The V gene lost 3 bases and the J gene lost 6 bases, with 17 bases spanning the gap. The germline V gene has CDR1 SGHAT and CDR2 FQNNGV. This CDR3 contains 15 residues. The CDR3 sequence: CASSFGTTGNDGYTF. The DNA for the CDR3 is TGTGCCAGCAGCTTCGGTACCACAGGGAACGATGGCTACACCTTC.

This clone has a handful of counts. The chain has TRBV7-2 and TRBJ1-1, with 8 bases fitting TRBD1. The V gene end was trimmed by 2 bases and the J gene end by 4 bases; junction bases not matched to a gene: 9. The CDR3 spans 16 residues. CDR1 is SGHTA, CDR2 FQGNSA, per germline. For the CDR3, the DNA is TGTGCCAGCAGCTTAATGGGTGGAGACAGGGGCACTGAAGCTTTCTTT. It specifies CASSLMGGDRGTEAFF.

This rearrangement joins TRBV7-9 to TRBJ1-2; the D gene is possibly TRBD1 (6 bases). Germline V gene lookup returns CDR1 SEHNR and CDR2 FQNEAQ (reference sequence). CDR3 length equals 13 residues. V was pared by 6 bases and J by 4 bases, with 12 bases between. The CDR3: CASRPTGLYGYTF. The CDR3 nucleotides are TGTGCCAGCAGGCCCACAGGGCTCTATGGCTACACCTTC.